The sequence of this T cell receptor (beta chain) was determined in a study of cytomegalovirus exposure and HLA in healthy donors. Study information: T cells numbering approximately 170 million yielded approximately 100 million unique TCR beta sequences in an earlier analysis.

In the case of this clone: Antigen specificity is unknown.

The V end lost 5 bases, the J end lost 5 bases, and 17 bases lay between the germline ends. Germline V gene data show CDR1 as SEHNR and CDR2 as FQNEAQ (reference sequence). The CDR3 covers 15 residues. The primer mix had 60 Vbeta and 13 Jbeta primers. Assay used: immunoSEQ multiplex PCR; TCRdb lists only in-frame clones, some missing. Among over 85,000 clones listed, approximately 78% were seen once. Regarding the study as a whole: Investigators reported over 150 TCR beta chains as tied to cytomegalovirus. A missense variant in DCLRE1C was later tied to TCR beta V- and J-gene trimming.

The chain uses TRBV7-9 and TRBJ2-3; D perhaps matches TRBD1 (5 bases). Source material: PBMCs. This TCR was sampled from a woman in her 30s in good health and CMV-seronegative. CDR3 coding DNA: TGTGCCAGCAGCCTAAGGGGCCAAACGGGAGATACGCAGTATTTT. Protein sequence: CASSLRGQTGDTQYF.